This record covers a single T cell receptor beta chain. The antigen is not known. The protocol was immunoSEQ multiplex PCR, while the TCRdb copy is restricted to in-frame clones and leaves out a portion. The sample has about 2 million clones; roughly 94% are singletons. These data belong to a study of shared clonotypes between healthy human individuals. In the study overall: Per-donor plates numbered three CD4 naive, three CD4 memory, two CD8 naive and one CD8 memory.

Germline assignment: CDR1 SQVTM and CDR2 ANQGSEA. This CDR3 region has 12 residues. Trimming took 5 bases from V and 1 from J, leaving 8 bases between them. Overall study results and limits: Rarefaction revealed incomplete sorted-subset sequencing despite large depth.

The rearrangement joins TRBV29-1 to TRBJ1-1; D remains ambiguous. The sample taken for sequencing was naive CD4+ T cells sorted from blood. Subset noted: CD45RA+ positively selected. The sequence was obtained from a young man in good health. This CDR3 reads CSVYRANTEAFF. DNA of the CDR3: TGCAGCGTTTATAGGGCGAACACTGAAGCTTTCTTT. Together with reference TRBV29-1 and TRBJ1-1, the CDR3 gives the full variable domain: SAVISQKPSRDICQRGTSLTIQCQVDSQVTMMFWYRQQPGQSLTLIATANQGSEATYESGFVIDKFPISRPNLTFSTLTVSNMSPEDSSIYLCSVYRANTEAFFGQGTRLTVV.